The T cell receptor beta chain described here comes from a study of PD-1 blockade in mismatch repair-deficient tumors. Study conclusions and caveats: Tumor-resident clones, often absent from pretreatment blood, expanded after pembrolizumab and then contracted.

Libraries were prepared by immunoSEQ multiplex PCR; TCRdb keeps only in-frame clonotypes and omits some of them. The repertoire holds approximately 37,000 clones, 70% to 90% seen once, with nearly 4% in the top ten. This clone was seen a handful of times. Its antigen is unknown. The germline CDR1 and CDR2 sequences are SQVTM and ANQGSEA. This CDR3 contains 12 residues. V was cut by 1 base and J by 7 bases, with 11 bases left in between. The V gene is TRBV29-1, the J gene TRBJ2-7; D is perhaps TRBD2 (6 bases). This receptor was identified in an adult with mismatch repair-deficient cancer. The starting material was peripheral blood, obtained approximately 80 weeks after starting pembrolizumab. The CDR3 DNA sequence: TGCAGCGTTGAAGGATGGGGGGAAGAGCAGTACTTC. Protein sequence: CSVEGWGEEQYF.